The 26 T cell receptor beta chains given below trace back to one sample, sequenced in a study of CD8 T cells in seronegative destructive rheumatoid arthritis. Only in-frame clones appear in the TCRdb table, and some are missing; sequencing was by immunoSEQ multiplex PCR. The sample records over 10,000 clones, less than 90% being singletons. Sequenced material: CD8+ T cells from blood. The receptors shown here come from a woman aged 30 to 49 with seronegative destructive rheumatoid arthritis.

V and J are TRBV5-8 and TRBJ1-2; D is ambiguous. CDR3 length: 16 amino acids. Germline CDR1 is SGHTS and CDR2 is YDEGEE. Between the trimmed V and J ends, which lost 1 base and 2 bases, there was a span of 15 bases. CDR3 region: CASSLINSHLNYGYTF. Written as DNA, the CDR3 is TGTGCCAGCAGCTTGATTAACAGCCACCTCAACTATGGCTACACCTTC.

About this clone itself: A junction end diverges from the germline sequence, so it may reflect a read error. V gene TRBV4-1 combines with J gene TRBJ2-4; weak D call: TRBD1 (5 bases). The length of the CDR3 is 14 residues. CDR1 and CDR2 (germline): MGHRA, YSYEKL. CDR3 sequence reads: CASSQEGVPNIQYF. Here the CDR3 DNA reads TGCGCCAGCAGTCAAGAAGGGGTACCAAACATTCAGTACTTC.

This rearrangement joins TRBV11-3 to TRBJ2-7, with 8 bases fitting TRBD1. This CDR3 spans 13 amino acids. The junction had 4 bases not matched to a gene; V was cut back by 5 bases and J by 4 bases. Germline V gene data show CDR1 as SGHNT and CDR2 as YENEEA. The CDR3 region is CASSTDRGYEQYF. The DNA for the CDR3 is TGTGCCAGCAGCACTGACAGGGGATACGAGCAGTACTTC. Complete variable domain (other parts from reference TRBV11-3 and TRBJ2-7): EAGVVQSPRYKIIEKKQPVAFWCNPISGHNTLYWYLQNLGQGPELLIRYENEEAVDDSQLPKDRFSAERLKGVDSTLKIQPAELGDSAVYLCASSTDRGYEQYFGPGTRLTVT.

The chain recombines TRBV6-6 with TRBJ1-1, with D perhaps matching TRBD1 (6 bases). CDR1 and CDR2 (germline): MNHNY, SVGAGI (reference sequence). V gave up 2 bases and J gave up 0 bases, with 13 bases separating them. The CDR3 sequence is 16 residues long. Written as DNA, the CDR3 is TGTGCCAGCAGTTACCCGGCAGGGGTTATGAACACTGAAGCTTTCTTT. As protein: CASSYPAGVMNTEAFF.

The gene calls are TRBV28 and TRBJ2-3; no reliable D call. The CDR3 extends over 14 amino acids. Germline V gives CDR1 MDHEN, CDR2 SYDVKM. Trimming shortened V by 5 bases and J by 0 bases, and 9 bases separated the two germline ends. The CDR3 bases are TGTGCCAGCAGTCCGGCAGGAAGCACAGATACGCAGTATTTT. It specifies CASSPAGSTDTQYF. The full variable domain, rest sourced from reference TRBV28 and TRBJ2-3, is DVKVTQSSRYLVKRTGEKVFLECVQDMDHENMFWYRQDPGLGLRLIYFSYDVKMKEKGDIPEGYSVSREKKERFSLILESASTNQTSMYLCASSPAGSTDTQYFGPGTRLTVL.

This chain connects TRBV2 to TRBJ2-5; D may be TRBD1 (6 bases). Germline loops: CDR1 SNHLY, CDR2 FYNNEI. This CDR3 has 17 amino acids. Trimming left V 2 bases short and J 7 bases short, with 23 bases between. The DNA of the CDR3 is TGTGCCAGCAGTGAATCGCACCCAACAGGGACCGTTTTGACCCAGTACTTC. Protein product: CASSESHPTGTVLTQYF.

This clone is classed as large. V and J are TRBV5-6 and TRBJ2-7; 8 bases line up with TRBD1. V was pared by 0 bases and J by 2 bases, with 4 bases of the junction left unmatched. Per germline, CDR1 SGHDT and CDR2 YYEEEE. This CDR3 has 15 residues. CDR3 amino acids: CASSLAGQATYEQYF. The DNA for the CDR3 is TGTGCCAGCAGCTTGGCGGGACAGGCAACCTACGAGCAGTACTTC.

There are a few counts of this clone. The CDR3: CTRRAAYEQYV. In DNA, the CDR3 is TGCACGCGGAGGGCGGCATACGAGCAGTACGTC. The J gene is TRBJ2-7, the V gene TRBV12-5, with a possible D match to TRBD2 (6 bases). The CDR3 has 11 amino acids. Germline V gene data show CDR1 as LGHNT and CDR2 as FRNRAP.

The chain couples TRBV28 to TRBJ2-3; 12 nucleotides match TRBD2. The CDR3 is made up of 19 amino acids. The germline V gene has CDR1 MDHEN and CDR2 SYDVKM. The ends lost 4 bases at V and 2 bases at J; junction bases unmatched: 13. The CDR3: CASSSTVLTSGGLTDTQYF. CDR3 in DNA: TGTGCCAGCAGTTCAACCGTACTGACTAGCGGGGGCCTCACAGATACGCAGTATTTT.

The chain links TRBV19 to TRBJ2-1, with D maybe TRBD2 (6 bases). In germline, CDR1 is LNHDA, CDR2 SQIVND (reference sequence). Trimming left V 5 bases short and J 8 bases short, with 16 bases between. This CDR3 has 14 residues. In DNA form, the CDR3 reads TGTGCCAGTAGTCCTCCGTCGGGGGTCGATGAGCAGTTCTTC. Its protein is CASSPPSGVDEQFF.

The chain recombines TRBV9 with TRBJ1-1, with D perhaps TRBD1 (6 bases). Trimming took off 0 bases at V and 0 bases at J, with 12 bases between the two ends. The germline V gene has CDR1 SGDLS and CDR2 YYNGEE. This CDR3 has 16 residues. The CDR3 nucleotides read TGTGCCAGCAGCGTAGGACAGGAGGCCCTGAACACTGAAGCTTTCTTT. The encoded protein is CASSVGQEALNTEAFF. The variable domain in full, completed from reference TRBV9 and TRBJ1-1, reads DSGVTQTPKHLITATGQRVTLRCSPRSGDLSVYWYQQSLDQGLQFLIQYYNGEERAKGNILERFSAQQFPDLHSELNLSSLELGDSALYFCASSVGQEALNTEAFFGQGTRLTVV.

The table lists this clone with a count of one. The J gene is TRBJ1-1, the V gene TRBV6-6; TRBD1 matches at 9 bases. Germline loops: CDR1 MNHNY, CDR2 SVGAGI (reference sequence). V was pared by 5 bases and J by 5 bases, with 3 bases of the junction left unmatched. The CDR3 sequence is 13 residues long. CDR3 sequence (DNA): TGTGCCAGCAGTGACAGGGGGAGAACTGAAGCTTTCTTT. It encodes CASSDRGRTEAFF.

The CDR3: CASSPVPQVYQETQYF. The CDR3 DNA reads TGTGCCAGCAGTCCAGTCCCTCAGGTGTACCAAGAGACCCAGTACTTC. The chain links TRBV5-5 to TRBJ2-5; no clear D gene. V was trimmed by 5 bases and J by 0 bases, leaving 17 bases between them. CDR1 SGHKS and CDR2 YYEKEE come from the germline V gene (reference sequence). CDR3 length equals 16 residues. The full variable domain, in which reference TRBV5-5 and TRBJ2-5 provide the parts outside the CDR3, is DAGVTQSPTHLIKTRGQQVTLRCSPISGHKSVSWYQQVLGQGPQFIFQYYEKEERGRGNFPDRFSARQFPNYSSELNVNALLLGDSALYLCASSPVPQVYQETQYFGPGTRLLVL.

This chain connects TRBV27 to TRBJ2-1; 7 bases are a match to TRBD2. Germline CDR1 is MNHEY and CDR2 is SMNVEV (reference sequence). This CDR3 contains 15 residues. V gave up 2 bases and J gave up 4 bases; unmatched junction bases: 5. The CDR3 reads CASSLLGGGYNEQFF. The DNA for the CDR3 is TGTGCCAGCAGTTTACTTGGGGGGGGATACAATGAGCAGTTCTTC.

This clone was recorded once. The J gene is TRBJ2-1, the V gene TRBV7-9; TRBD2 matches at 9 bases. This CDR3 is 14 amino acids long. From germline, CDR1 is SEHNR and CDR2 FQNEAQ (reference sequence). The ends lost 5 bases at V and 5 bases at J; junction bases unmatched: 4. The chain's CDR3 is CASSDWTSDNEQFF. CDR3 nucleotides: TGTGCCAGCAGCGACTGGACTAGCGACAATGAGCAGTTCTTC.

This chain links TRBV7-6 with TRBJ2-7; 8 positions agree with TRBD1. The length of the CDR3 is 16 residues. V shed 5 bases and J 3 bases; nucleotides not matched to a gene: 12. Germline-derived CDR1 and CDR2 are SGHVS and FNYEAQ. CDR3 sequence reads: CASSATPGQADYEQYF. The DNA of the CDR3 is TGTGCCAGCAGCGCGACACCGGGACAGGCCGACTACGAGCAGTACTTC.

The genes are TRBV5-1 and TRBJ2-2; 8 nucleotides line up with TRBD1. The CDR3 is made up of 16 amino acids. The germline CDR1 and CDR2 sequences are SGHRS and YFSETQ. V lost 6 bases, J lost 1 base, and 8 bases stayed unmatched. The CDR3 nucleotides read TGCGCCAGCAACTATTGGGGGACAGGGAACACCGGGGAGCTGTTTTTT. As protein: CASNYWGTGNTGELFF.

The rearrangement uses TRBV7-9 and TRBJ1-6; TRBD1 matches 7 bases. The CDR3 has 17 residues. The V gene's germline CDR1 is SEHNR and CDR2 FQNEAQ (reference sequence). Trimming took 5 bases from V and 5 from J; bases not matched to a gene: 12. The CDR3 DNA follows: TGTGCCAGCAGCCCTCCCCGAGACAGGGACCATAATTCACCCCTCCACTTT. Its protein product is CASSPPRDRDHNSPLHF.

The V gene is TRBV7-3, the J gene TRBJ2-3; D remains ambiguous. This CDR3 comprises 16 residues. CDR1 is SGHTA and CDR2 is FQGTGA in the germline V gene. Trimming shortened V by 5 bases and J by 0 bases, and 15 bases separated the two germline ends. CDR3 protein: CASSPSRSPSTDTQYF. The CDR3 DNA follows: TGTGCCAGCAGCCCCTCCCGGAGTCCTAGCACAGATACGCAGTATTTT.

This chain links TRBV6-5 with TRBJ2-7, with 9 bases that match TRBD1. CDR3 length: 15 amino acids. Germline CDR1 is MNHEY and CDR2 is SVGAGI. Trimming removed 6 bases from V and 0 bases from J; junction bases left unmatched: 6. The CDR3 loop is CASSAGTGNSYEQYV. CDR3 in DNA: TGTGCCAGCAGCGCCGGGACAGGGAACTCCTACGAGCAGTACGTC.

The chain uses TRBV7-9 and TRBJ1-6; a possible D gene is TRBD1 (6 bases). The V gene lost 1 base and the J gene lost 9 bases, with 10 bases spanning the gap. The CDR3 length is 14 residues. The V gene's germline CDR1 is SEHNR and CDR2 FQNEAQ (reference sequence). The CDR3 loop is CASSLVRGFSPLHF. For the CDR3, the DNA is TGTGCCAGCAGCTTAGTCAGGGGTTTTTCACCCCTCCACTTT.

This sequence joins TRBV2 and TRBJ1-5; the D gene is possibly TRBD1 (6 bases). Trimming cost V 3 bases and J 7 bases, with 16 bases left between them. The CDR3 length is 15 residues. The germline V gene encodes CDR1 SNHLY and CDR2 FYNNEI. CDR3 amino acids: CASSDLRGMRQPQHF. In DNA form, the CDR3 reads TGTGCCAGCAGTGATCTCAGGGGCATGAGGCAGCCCCAGCATTTT.

The chain uses TRBV11-1 and TRBJ1-1, with 8 bases that match TRBD1. Looked up from germline, CDR1 is SGHAT and CDR2 is FQDESV (reference sequence). Trimming at V came to 2 bases and at J to 0 bases, leaving 5 bases not matched to a gene. The CDR3 consists of 16 residues. CDR3 nucleotides: TGTGCCAGCAGCTTACTCAGGGGGCTCATGAACACTGAAGCTTTCTTT. Protein sequence: CASSLLRGLMNTEAFF.

V gene TRBV6-1 combines with J gene TRBJ2-2, with 10 nucleotides matching TRBD1. J was trimmed by 7 bases and V by 7 bases; bases with no gene match: 3. The CDR3 is made up of 13 amino acids. Germline V gives CDR1 MNHNS, CDR2 SASEGT. The CDR3 reads CASTGQGSGELFF. The CDR3, as DNA: TGTGCCAGCACGGGACAGGGGAGCGGGGAGCTGTTTTTT.

V usage is TRBV7-9 and J usage is TRBJ2-1; 7 bases map to TRBD2. CDR3 length equals 17 residues. V was pared by 4 bases and J by 0 bases, with 9 bases of the junction left unmatched. Germline V gives CDR1 SEHNR, CDR2 FQNEAQ (reference sequence). CDR3 nucleotide sequence: TGTGCCAGCAGCTCCGGGGTGGGGGGGAGCTCCTACAATGAGCAGTTCTTC. Amino acid sequence: CASSSGVGGSSYNEQFF.

J is TRBJ2-4 and V is TRBV10-3; no definite D call. The germline CDR1 and CDR2 sequences are ENHRY and SYGVKD. V shed 3 bases and J shed 0 bases, with 12 bases lying between them. The CDR3 sequence is 16 residues long. In DNA, the CDR3 is TGTGCCATCAGTGACAGGTCAGACCTAGCCAAAAACATTCAGTACTTC. Protein product: CAISDRSDLAKNIQYF.